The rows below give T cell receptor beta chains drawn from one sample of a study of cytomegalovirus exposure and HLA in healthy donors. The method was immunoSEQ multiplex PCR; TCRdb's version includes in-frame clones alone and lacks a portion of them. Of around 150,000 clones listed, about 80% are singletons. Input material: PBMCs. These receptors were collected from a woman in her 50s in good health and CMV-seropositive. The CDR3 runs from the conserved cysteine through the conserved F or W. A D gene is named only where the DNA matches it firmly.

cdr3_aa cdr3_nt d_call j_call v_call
CASSRDRGETQYF TGTGCCAGCAGCCGGGACAGGGGCGAGACCCAGTACTTC TRBD1 TRBJ2-5 TRBV27
CASSNRGYGYGYTF TGTGCCAGCAGCAACAGGGGATACGGCTATGGCTACACCTTC TRBD1 TRBJ1-2 TRBV9
CASSMTGGQGANEKLFF TGTGCCAGCAGTATGACAGGGGGGCAGGGAGCTAATGAAAAACTGTTTTTT TRBD1 TRBJ1-4 TRBV27
CASSGYRGSGQPQHF TGTGCCAGCAGTGGTTACAGGGGGTCCGGTCAGCCCCAGCATTTT TRBD1 TRBJ1-5 TRBV27
CASSLVPHRVSFTIPYEQYF TGTGCCAGCAGCTTAGTTCCCCACAGGGTTTCGTTCACGATACCCTACGAGCAGTACTTC - TRBJ2-7 TRBV11-3
CASSFGQGFNEQYF TGTGCCAGCAGCTTCGGACAGGGATTTAACGAGCAGTACTTC TRBD1 TRBJ2-7 TRBV7-9
CASRSGGNYGYTF TGTGCCAGCAGGTCAGGGGGCAACTATGGCTACACCTTC TRBD1 TRBJ1-2 TRBV27
CASSLGQGSAEAFF TGTGCCAGCAGCTTAGGACAGGGCAGCGCTGAAGCTTTCTTT TRBD1 TRBJ1-1 TRBV7-9
CASSERGPTEAFF TGTGCCAGCAGCGAGAGGGGGCCAACTGAAGCTTTCTTT TRBD1 TRBJ1-1 TRBV27
CASSSGQASYNEQFF TGTGCCAGCAGCTCGGGACAGGCCTCCTACAATGAGCAGTTCTTC TRBD1 TRBJ2-1 TRBV5-4
CASSLGLNIQYF TGTGCCAGCAGCTTAGGGCTAAACATTCAGTACTTC - TRBJ2-4 TRBV7-2
CASSQQDFIGNSYNEQFF TGCGCCAGCAGCCAACAGGACTTTATCGGGAACTCCTACAATGAGCAGTTCTTC - TRBJ2-1 TRBV4-1
CASSLGGILKGTQYF TGTGCCAGCAGCTTGGGCGGGATTTTAAAAGGGACCCAGTACTTC - TRBJ2-5 TRBV7-9
CASSYSGQETQYF TGTGCCAGCAGTTACTCCGGTCAAGAGACCCAGTACTTC - TRBJ2-5 TRBV6-5